This TCR beta chain was identified in a study of blood T cell repertoires in COVID-19. The CDR3 runs to 17 residues. V trimming: 1 base; J trimming: 8 bases; junction bases outside the gene matches: 8. The germline V gene has CDR1 SGHVS and CDR2 FQNEAQ. Libraries were prepared by immunoSEQ multiplex PCR; TCRdb keeps only in-frame clonotypes and omits some of them. This table holds about 100,000 clones, approximately 86% found once. Those enrolled, adults aged about 18 to 89 years, came from 25 or so US areas. The sequenced sample consisted of PBMCs or T cells enriched from blood (not recorded which). The chain links TRBV7-8 to TRBJ1-6, with 10 nucleotides matching TRBD1. The sequence was collected from a woman in her forties or fifties who had recovered from COVID-19. DNA of the CDR3: TGTGCCAGCAGCTTAGACTCGACAGGGGGCAGATATTCACCCCTCCACTTT. Translating gives CASSLDSTGGRYSPLHF.